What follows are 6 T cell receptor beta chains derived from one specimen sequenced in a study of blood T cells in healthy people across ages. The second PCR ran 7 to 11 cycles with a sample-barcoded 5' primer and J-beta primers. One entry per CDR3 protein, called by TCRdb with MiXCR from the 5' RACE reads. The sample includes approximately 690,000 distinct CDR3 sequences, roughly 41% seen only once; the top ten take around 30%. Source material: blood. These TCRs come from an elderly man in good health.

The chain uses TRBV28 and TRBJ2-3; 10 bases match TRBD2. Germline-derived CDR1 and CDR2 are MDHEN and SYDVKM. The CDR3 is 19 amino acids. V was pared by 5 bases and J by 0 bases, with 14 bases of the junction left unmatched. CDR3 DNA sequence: TGTGCCAGCAGTCCTTATGCCCTAGCGGGAGTAGGAAGCACAGATACGCAGTATTTT. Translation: CASSPYALAGVGSTDTQYF.

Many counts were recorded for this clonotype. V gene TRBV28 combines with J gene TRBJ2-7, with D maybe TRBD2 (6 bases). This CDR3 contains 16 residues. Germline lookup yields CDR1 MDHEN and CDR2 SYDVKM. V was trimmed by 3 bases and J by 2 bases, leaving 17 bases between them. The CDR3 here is CASSLPGGGETYEQYF. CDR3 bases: TGTGCCAGCAGTTTGCCTGGCGGCGGGGAAACCTACGAGCAGTACTTC.

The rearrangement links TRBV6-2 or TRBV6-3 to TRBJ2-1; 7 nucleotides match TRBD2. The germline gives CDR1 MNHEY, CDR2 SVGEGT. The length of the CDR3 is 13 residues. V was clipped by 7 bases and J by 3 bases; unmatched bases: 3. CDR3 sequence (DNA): TGTGCCAGCACCCAGCGGGACTACAATGAGCAGTTCTTC. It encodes CASTQRDYNEQFF.

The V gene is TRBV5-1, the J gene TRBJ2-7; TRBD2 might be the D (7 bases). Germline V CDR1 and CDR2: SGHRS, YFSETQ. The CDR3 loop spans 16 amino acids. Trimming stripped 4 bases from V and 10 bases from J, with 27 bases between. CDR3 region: CASSLPSGGRQEAQYF. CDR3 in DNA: TGCGCCAGCAGCCTTCCCTCGGGGGGCAGACAAGAGGCCCAGTACTTC.

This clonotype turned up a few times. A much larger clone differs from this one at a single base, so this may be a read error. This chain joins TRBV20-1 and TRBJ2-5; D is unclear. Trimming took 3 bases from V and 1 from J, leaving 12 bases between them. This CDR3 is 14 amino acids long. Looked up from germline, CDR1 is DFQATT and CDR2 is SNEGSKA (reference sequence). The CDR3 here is CSASSPLGQETQYF. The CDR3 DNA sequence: TGCAGTGCTAGCAGCCCCCTGGGCCAAGAGACCCAGTACTTC.

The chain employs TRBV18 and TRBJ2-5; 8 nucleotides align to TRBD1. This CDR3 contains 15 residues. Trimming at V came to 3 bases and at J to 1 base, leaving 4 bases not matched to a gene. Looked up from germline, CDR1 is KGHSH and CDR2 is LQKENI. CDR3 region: CASSPQGQAQETQYF. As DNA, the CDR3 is TGTGCCAGCTCACCGCAGGGACAGGCCCAAGAGACCCAGTACTTC.